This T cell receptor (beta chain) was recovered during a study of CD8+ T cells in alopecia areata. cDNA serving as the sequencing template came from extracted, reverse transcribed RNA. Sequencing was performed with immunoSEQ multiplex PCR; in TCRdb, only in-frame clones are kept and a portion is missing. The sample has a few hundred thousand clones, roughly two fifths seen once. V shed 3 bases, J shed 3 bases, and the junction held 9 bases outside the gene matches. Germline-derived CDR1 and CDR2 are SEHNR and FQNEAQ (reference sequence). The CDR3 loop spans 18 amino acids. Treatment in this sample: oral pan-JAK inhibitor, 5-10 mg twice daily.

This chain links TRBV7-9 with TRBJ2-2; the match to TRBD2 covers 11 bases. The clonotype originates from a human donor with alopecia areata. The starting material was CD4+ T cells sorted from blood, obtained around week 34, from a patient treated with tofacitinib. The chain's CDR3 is CASSLYTSGGYDTGELFF. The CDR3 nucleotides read TGTGCCAGCAGCTTGTACACTAGCGGGGGCTATGACACCGGGGAGCTGTTTTTT.